Only a few counts were recorded for the clone carrying this T cell receptor (beta chain). As yet, its antigen is unknown. These data are taken from a study of T cells after yellow fever vaccination. Study-wide points: Of the clonotypes, a small share occurred in both CD4 and CD8 compartments. Once the booster was given, most primary-vaccination clones reappeared, at about 96% for CD4 and more than 85% for CD8.

CDR3 length: 15 residues. V gave up 3 bases and J gave up 2 bases, with 12 bases separating them. Germline lookup yields CDR1 SGHAT and CDR2 FQNNGV. TCRdb reprocessed the 5' RACE reads with MiXCR, giving one entry per CDR3 protein. Of about 320,000 distinct CDR3 sequences listed, about 10% are singletons. This sequence joins TRBV11-2 and TRBJ2-3; possibly TRBD1 or TRBD2 for D (5 bases each). Material: CD4+ T cells sorted from PBMCs, obtained 45 days after the yellow fever booster vaccination. This clonotype originated in a man younger than 35 who received the YFV17D yellow fever vaccine. The CDR3 loop reads CASSFPGAVTDTQYF. The CDR3 coding sequence is TGTGCCAGCAGCTTCCCCGGGGCCGTCACAGATACGCAGTATTTT.